The present TCR beta chain was sequenced within a study of blood T cell repertoires in COVID-19. Study at large: Both acute and convalescent COVID-19 samples were obtained from the United States, Italy and Spain.

Authors' methods: From reference gene primer amplification, estimates of nucleated cell counts were derived. Sequencing used immunoSEQ multiplex PCR; TCRdb keeps in-frame clones, though not all of them. V, J and clone size reflect that table, while D and trimming were determined from the DNA. The sample includes over 15,000 clones, roughly 89% of them seen just once. In germline, CDR1 is MNHEY, CDR2 SMNVEV (reference sequence). Trimming took off 2 bases at V and 6 bases at J, with 11 bases between the two ends. This CDR3 is built from 14 residues. Sequenced: peripheral blood. This TCR derives from a man aged 55 to 70 with active COVID-19. This chain uses TRBV27 with TRBJ1-5; TRBD1 is a possible D gene (6 bases). The CDR3: CASSLKNRVQPQHF. CDR3 bases: TGTGCCAGCAGTTTAAAAAACAGGGTTCAGCCCCAGCATTTT.